This T cell receptor beta chain was sequenced in a study of cytomegalovirus exposure and HLA in healthy donors. Findings and limits, study-wide: The authors enumerated 150 to 200 TCR beta chains as linked to cytomegalovirus.

This clone has a handful of counts. What it binds is unknown. The study ran its PCR with 60 Vbeta and 13 Jbeta primers. Here immunoSEQ multiplex PCR was the method, and the copy in TCRdb shows in-frame clones only, minus some. The sample has about 89,000 clones, roughly 66% seen once. Germline trimming cut 2 bases from V and 7 bases from J; bases unmatched to any gene: 9. The V gene's germline CDR1 is SGHVS and CDR2 FQNEAQ. The CDR3 spans 16 residues. The TCR comes from a man aged 30 to 45 in good health and CMV-seronegative. The chain uses TRBV7-8 and TRBJ1-5, with TRBD1 matching over 9 bases. The sequenced sample was PBMCs. As DNA, the CDR3 is TGTGCCAGCAGCTTACTCGGGACAGGGACGGGGCAGCCCCAGCATTTT. This encodes CASSLLGTGTGQPQHF.